These 22 T cell receptor beta chains came from one sample sequenced in a study of CD8 T cells in ankylosing spondylitis. Whole-study results and caveats: Eight highly homologous variants made up a TCR beta motif, and this motif appeared characteristic of ankylosing spondylitis blood.

TCRdb used MiXCR to reprocess the 5' RACE reads, holding one entry per CDR3 protein. The top ten clones hold about a third of a sample with 100,000 or so distinct CDR3 sequences, around 8.5% of them seen once. No antigen is known for these receptors. The specimen sequenced was blood, either unsorted or a sorted T cell fraction (not recorded which). Source of these receptors: a male donor with ankylosing spondylitis.

The J gene is TRBJ2-5, the V gene TRBV12-5; 7 bases match TRBD1. Germline CDR1 is LGHNT and CDR2 is FRNRAP. After removal of 9 bases from V and 3 bases from J, the junction contained 10 bases not matched to a gene. This CDR3 contains 14 residues. The CDR3 region is CASRVNRGKETQYF. In DNA form, the CDR3 reads TGTGCTAGCCGGGTAAACAGGGGAAAAGAGACCCAGTACTTC. The variable domain in full, with the rest retrieved from reference TRBV12-5 and TRBJ2-5, is DARVTQTPRHKVTEMGQEVTMRCQPILGHNTVFWYRQTMMQGLELLAYFRNRAPLDDSGMPKDRFSAEMPDATLATLKIQPSEPRDSAVYFCASRVNRGKETQYFGPGTRLLVL.

The chain joins TRBV4-1 to TRBJ2-1; unclear D gene. The V gene's germline CDR1 is MGHRA and CDR2 YSYEKL. V was trimmed by 6 bases and J by 7 bases, leaving 10 bases between them. CDR3 size: 12 residues. Here the CDR3 reads CASSAWGNEQFF. The CDR3, as DNA: TGCGCCAGCAGTGCGTGGGGAAATGAGCAGTTCTTC.

The sample holds a few counts of this clonotype. The rearrangement links TRBV9 to TRBJ2-1, with 12 bases fitting TRBD1. Germline CDR1 reads SGDLS; CDR2 reads YYNGEE. J gave up 8 bases and V 3 bases, and 6 bases lay outside the gene matches. The CDR3 is 15 amino acids. CDR3 coding DNA: TGTGCCAGCAGCGGAATCGGGACAGGGGGCCATGAGCAGTTCTTC. Encoded protein: CASSGIGTGGHEQFF. Together with reference TRBV9 and TRBJ2-1, the CDR3 gives the full variable domain: DSGVTQTPKHLITATGQRVTLRCSPRSGDLSVYWYQQSLDQGLQFLIQYYNGEERAKGNILERFSAQQFPDLHSELNLSSLELGDSALYFCASSGIGTGGHEQFFGPGTRLTVL.

The chain joins TRBV3-1 to TRBJ1-5; TRBD1 agrees at 7 bases. The CDR3 loop spans 15 amino acids. V was pared by 4 bases and J by 6 bases, with 9 bases of the junction left unmatched. Germline lookup yields CDR1 LGHDT and CDR2 YNNKEL (reference sequence). This CDR3 is CASSLGTAAGQPQHF. In DNA, the CDR3 is TGTGCCAGCAGCCTAGGGACAGCAGCGGGTCAGCCCCAGCATTTT.

There are many counts of this clonotype. The CDR3 region has the DNA TGCGCCAGCAGCTTCAGGACCTCCACTGAAGCTTTCTTT. It is translated as CASSFRTSTEAFF. The chain links TRBV5-1 to TRBJ1-1; no firm D call. This CDR3 is 13 amino acids long. CDR1 is SGHRS and CDR2 is YFSETQ in the germline V gene. V gave up 2 bases and J gave up 4 bases, with 9 bases separating them.

The rearrangement uses TRBV12-3 or TRBV12-4 and TRBJ1-2; D gene uncertain. The length of the CDR3 is 15 residues. The V gene lost 0 bases and the J gene lost 3 bases, with 11 bases spanning the gap. Here the CDR3 DNA reads TGTGCCAGCAGTTTAGCGGTGAGGGCTTACTATGGCTACACCTTC. This sequence encodes CASSLAVRAYYGYTF.

This clonotype was recorded a few times. This chain connects TRBV12-3 or TRBV12-4 to TRBJ1-1; tentative D call: TRBD1 (6 bases). Trimming left V 4 bases short and J 5 bases short, with 14 bases between. This CDR3 has 14 amino acids. The DNA for the CDR3 is TGTGCCAGCAGTTCCCCGGGCCAGGGGACTGAAGCTTTCTTT. It encodes CASSSPGQGTEAFF.

This clonotype was seen repeatedly, ten times or more. CDR3 coding DNA: TGTGCCAGCAGCCCAACGGGACGAGGGAACACTGAAGCTTTCTTT. This gives the protein CASSPTGRGNTEAFF. The chain joins TRBV3-1 to TRBJ1-1; tentatively, D is TRBD1 (5 bases). CDR1 and CDR2 (germline): LGHDT, YNNKEL (reference sequence). V lost 4 bases to trimming and J lost 1 base, with 13 bases between them. This CDR3 is 15 amino acids long.

This clonotype was seen only a few times. The genes are TRBV7-8 and TRBJ2-1; TRBD2 matches at 16 bases. V dropped 5 bases and J dropped 2; count of bases not matched to a gene: 3. The germline V gene encodes CDR1 SGHVS and CDR2 FQNEAQ. CDR3 length equals 17 residues. The CDR3 DNA reads as TGTGCCAGCAGCCCGGGACTAGCGGGAGGGCCCTACAATGAGCAGTTCTTC. Its translation: CASSPGLAGGPYNEQFF.

This clonotype was observed many times. The V call is TRBV11-3, the J call TRBJ1-1; a weak D match, TRBD1 (5 bases). Germline CDR1 reads SGHNT; CDR2 reads YENEEA. The CDR3 is 15 amino acids. Trimming removed 5 bases at V and 3 bases at J, with 16 bases between. The CDR3 sequence is CASSPAGTAYTEAFF. CDR3 sequence (DNA): TGTGCCAGCAGCCCTGCTGGGACTGCTTACACTGAAGCTTTCTTT.

This clonotype appeared a few times. The chain recombines TRBV7-9 with TRBJ2-7, with TRBD1 identical over 10 bases. Germline V gene data show CDR1 as SEHNR and CDR2 as FQNEAQ (reference sequence). V was pared by 1 base and J by 10 bases, with 1 base of the junction left unmatched. This CDR3 is 12 amino acids long. CDR3 DNA: TGTGCCAGCAGCTTAGGGACAGGGGGACAGTACGTC. Encoded protein: CASSLGTGGQYV.

This clonotype has a handful of counts. The V gene is TRBV10-1, the J gene TRBJ2-7, with a weak D call TRBD2 (5 bases). V lost 2 bases and J lost 3, with 8 bases in between. The CDR3 is 13 amino acids. In germline, CDR1 is WNHNN, CDR2 SYGVQD (reference sequence). CDR3: CASSEDGIYEQYF. The CDR3 coding sequence is TGCGCCAGCAGTGAGGACGGGATCTACGAGCAGTACTTC.

Only a few counts were recorded for this clonotype. V gene TRBV15 combines with J gene TRBJ2-1; TRBD1 matches at 10 bases. Germline V gene sequence: CDR1 LNHNV, CDR2 YYDKDF (reference sequence). CDR3 length: 14 residues. Losses at the gene ends were 6 bases for V and 7 bases for J; bases not matched to a gene: 6. In DNA, the CDR3 is TGTGCCACCAGGACGGGACAGGGGCTAAATGAGCAGTTCTTC. It translates to CATRTGQGLNEQFF. The full variable domain, with the rest looked up from reference TRBV15 and TRBJ2-1, is DAMVIQNPRYQVTQFGKPVTLSCSQTLNHNVMYWYQQKSSQAPKLLFHYYDKDFNNEADTPDNFQSRRPNTSFCFLDIRSPGLGDTAMYLCATRTGQGLNEQFFGPGTRLTVL.

In this sample, this clonotype turned up a few times. V usage is TRBV7-8 and J usage is TRBJ1-1; unclear D gene. The germline V gene encodes CDR1 SGHVS and CDR2 FQNEAQ. The CDR3 covers 13 residues. V was shortened by 2 bases and J by 8 bases, with 12 bases between the two germline ends. This chain's CDR3 is CASSLNVPREAFF. The CDR3, as DNA: TGTGCCAGCAGCTTAAATGTTCCCAGGGAAGCTTTCTTT.

This clonotype was counted many times. The rearrangement links TRBV6-2 or TRBV6-3 to TRBJ2-1; TRBD1 matches at 8 bases. The trim removed 6 bases at V and 8 bases at J, leaving 9 bases unmatched. In germline, CDR1 is MNHEY, CDR2 SVGEGT. The CDR3 is 14 residues long. DNA of the CDR3: TGTGCCAGCAGCCGGCACAGGGGGTTGTATGAGCAGTTCTTC. It specifies CASSRHRGLYEQFF.

In its sample, this clonotype was seen a few times. This chain connects TRBV11-2 to TRBJ1-3; no reliable D call. V was cut by 5 bases and J by 0 bases, with 17 bases left in between. The CDR3 totals 17 residues. Germline CDR1 SGHAT, CDR2 FQNNGV. DNA of the CDR3: TGTGCCAGCAGCCTCTTCTTGGGAGCTAGCTCTGGAAACACCATATATTTT. Translating gives CASSLFLGASSGNTIYF.

V is TRBV7-9 and J is TRBJ1-5; D call uncertain. V lost 6 bases to trimming and J lost 5 bases, with 8 bases between them. This CDR3 has 12 residues. Germline CDR1 and CDR2: SEHNR and FQNEAQ (reference sequence). DNA of the CDR3: TGTGCCAGCAGTGACTGGGATCAGCCCCAGCATTTT. Protein: CASSDWDQPQHF.

This clonotype came up many times. V usage is TRBV11-3 and J usage is TRBJ2-1; perhaps TRBD2 as D (5 bases). The germline V gene encodes CDR1 SGHNT and CDR2 YENEEA. The CDR3 extends over 13 amino acids. V lost 5 bases and J 2 bases, leaving 7 bases between the germline ends. This CDR3 reads CASSLGTYNEQFF. The CDR3 DNA is TGTGCCAGCAGCCTCGGGACCTACAATGAGCAGTTCTTC.

This clonotype has more than one count but fewer than ten. As DNA, the CDR3 is TGTGCCAGCAGCCCTCTCCCGGGACTAGCGGGAGGGCCCTCCGACGAGCAGTACGTC. It yields the protein CASSPLPGLAGGPSDEQYV. The V call is TRBV3-1, the J call TRBJ2-7; 16 nucleotides align to TRBD2. CDR3 size: 19 residues. Germline-derived CDR1 and CDR2 are LGHDT and YNNKEL (reference sequence).

This chain links TRBV27 with TRBJ2-1, with a tentative D call TRBD2 (6 bases). V was trimmed by 4 bases and J by 5 bases, leaving 15 bases between them. In germline, CDR1 is MNHEY, CDR2 SMNVEV (reference sequence). This CDR3 contains 15 residues. CDR3 nucleotide sequence: TGTGCCAGCAGTTATGGAGGGTATAGTGACAATGAGCAGTTCTTC. Encoded protein: CASSYGGYSDNEQFF.

In this sample, this clonotype turned up many times. The genes are TRBV6-1 and TRBJ2-1; D may be TRBD1 (5 bases). The germline V gene encodes CDR1 MNHNS and CDR2 SASEGT. The CDR3 length is 12 residues. The V end was cut by 7 bases, the J end by 8 bases, with 12 bases between. CDR3 in amino acids: CASTEWGDEQFF. The DNA of the CDR3 is TGTGCCAGCACGGAGTGGGGCGATGAGCAGTTCTTC.

This clonotype was recorded at least ten times. This chain connects TRBV7-9 to TRBJ2-1; weak D call: TRBD2 (5 bases). The CDR3 loop spans 16 amino acids. Between the trimmed V and J ends, which lost 5 bases and 10 bases, there was a span of 24 bases. CDR1 is SEHNR and CDR2 is FQNEAQ in the germline V gene (reference sequence). CDR3 in amino acids: CASSPLFSVHSDEQFF. Here the CDR3 DNA reads TGTGCCAGCAGCCCCCTGTTTAGCGTTCATAGTGACGAGCAGTTCTTC.